This T cell receptor beta chain emerged from a study of blood T cell repertoires in COVID-19 (dated by TCRdb to about 2020). About the full investigation: Collaborator samples came from the United States, Italy and Spain and covered acute and convalescent phases of COVID-19. The prospective study material was composed of cDNA or gDNA derived from T cells, B-cell-depleted T cells, or PBMCs. Subjects who had been exposed to COVID-19, were actively infected with it, or had recovered from it provided the deeply sampled blood TCRbeta repertoires that made up the dataset. A freely available public database, intended as a resource for researchers studying the immune response to SARS-CoV-2, is where the repertoires were released. The samples were drawn from the first 160 participants of the ongoing ImmuneRACE study and from 950 to 1,500 subjects provided by 6 global collaborators. A de-identified subject ID, COVID-19 status, age in years and sex were almost always included in the sample metadata. Where available, HLA class I and class II types were obtained from metadata supplied by the sample provider rather than from assay-based typing.

From V the trimming removes 0 bases and from J it removes 2 bases, while the gene matches leave 6 bases of the junction unaccounted for. CDR1 is given as LGHNA and CDR2 as YSLEER, both from the germline V gene. The CDR3 runs 16 residues from the cysteine to the phenylalanine. The only DNA kept is the CDR3, 48 bases in frame from the first base. Summary of the overall study and its limitations: How much clinical and demographic metadata was included differed by source and by participant, and the metadata was provided uncurated.

Collaborating institutions collected whole blood in K2EDTA tubes following their own protocols. For TCRbeta analysis, collaborators shipped samples as frozen whole blood, isolated PBMCs, or DNA extracted from either of those sample types. TCRbeta CDR3 regions were amplified from genomic DNA by means of the immunoSEQ Assay, a bias-controlled multiplex PCR. In the authors' own workflow: The number of nucleated cells in each sample was estimated by amplification of reference gene primers within the assay. Sequence reads were collapsed and filtered to measure the absolute abundance of every unique TCRbeta CDR3 rearrangement. For each sample, productive Simpson clonality was calculated by taking the square root of Simpson's diversity index across productive rearrangements. The table comes from immuneACCESS by way of TCRdb, which keeps in-frame sequences with V and J called. Part of the clones is missing from these tables; in studies checked, under half for an unresolved V gene and the rest for unknown reasons. Clone size and the V and J calls come from that table; the DNA yielded D and trimming. For this sample the table gives almost 300,000 clones, of which around nine tenths were detected only once. The ten most abundant clones make up 1.3% of the sample.

Points on this clone: Its antigen is still unknown. No qualities accompany the bases; no much larger clone lies one base away.

This TCR was sampled from a man aged 70 or older with acute or convalescent COVID-19. The rearranged chain carries TRBV4-3 and TRBJ2-5; TRBD1 fits 7 bases in the junction. Sequencing input: peripheral blood. Read as DNA, the sequence is TGCGCCAGCAGCCAAGAAATCGGGACAGTTCAAGAGACCCAGTACTTC. Its translation reads: CASSQEIGTVQETQYF.